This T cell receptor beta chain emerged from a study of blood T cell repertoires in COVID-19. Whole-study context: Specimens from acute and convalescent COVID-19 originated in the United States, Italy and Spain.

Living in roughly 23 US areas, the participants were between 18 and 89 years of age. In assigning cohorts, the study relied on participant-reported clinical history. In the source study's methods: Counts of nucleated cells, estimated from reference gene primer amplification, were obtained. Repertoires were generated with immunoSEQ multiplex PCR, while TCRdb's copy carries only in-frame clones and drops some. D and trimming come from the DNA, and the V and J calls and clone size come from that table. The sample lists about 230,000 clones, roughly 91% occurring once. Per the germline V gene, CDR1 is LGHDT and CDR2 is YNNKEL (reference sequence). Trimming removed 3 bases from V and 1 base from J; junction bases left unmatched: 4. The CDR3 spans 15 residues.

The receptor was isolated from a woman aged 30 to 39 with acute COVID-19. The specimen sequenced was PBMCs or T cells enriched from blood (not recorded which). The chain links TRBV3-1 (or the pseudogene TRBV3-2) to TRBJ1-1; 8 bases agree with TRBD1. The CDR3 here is CASSHRDRWNTEAFF. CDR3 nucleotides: TGTGCCAGCAGCCACAGGGACAGGTGGAACACTGAAGCTTTCTTT.